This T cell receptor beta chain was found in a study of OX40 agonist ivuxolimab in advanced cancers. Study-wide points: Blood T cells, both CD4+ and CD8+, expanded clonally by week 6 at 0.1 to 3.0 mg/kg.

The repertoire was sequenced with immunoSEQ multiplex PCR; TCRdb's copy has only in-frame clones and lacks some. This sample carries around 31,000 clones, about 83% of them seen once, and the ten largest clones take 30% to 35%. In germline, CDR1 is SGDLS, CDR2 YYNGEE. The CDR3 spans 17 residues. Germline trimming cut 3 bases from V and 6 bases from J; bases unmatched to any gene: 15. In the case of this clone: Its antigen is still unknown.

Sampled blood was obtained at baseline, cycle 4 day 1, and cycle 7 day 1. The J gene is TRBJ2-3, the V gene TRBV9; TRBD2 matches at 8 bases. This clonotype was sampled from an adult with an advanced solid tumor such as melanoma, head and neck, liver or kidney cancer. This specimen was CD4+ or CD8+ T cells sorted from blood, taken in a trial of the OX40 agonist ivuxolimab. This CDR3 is CASSDGVAGFGGDTQYF. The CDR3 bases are TGTGCCAGCAGCGATGGGGTAGCGGGGTTCGGAGGGGATACGCAGTATTTT.